This TCR beta chain appears in the sequencing data of a study of T cell repertoires in ileal Crohn's disease. For the study at large: Operated complications were stricturing disease (roughly 61%) and penetrating disease (approximately 39%). About half of patients got postoperative therapy: about twelve thiopurines, approximately 17 anti-TNF.

Eligibility required adulthood, ileal or ileocolonic Crohn's disease and indicated ileocolonic resection. Each sample's TCRB immunosequencing used about 470 nanograms of biopsy DNA. Using immunoSEQ multiplex PCR, the repertoire was profiled, and TCRdb retains in-frame clones only, with some absent. The data contain 14,000 or so clones, under 90% of them singletons. This CDR3 spans 14 amino acids. Unmatched junction bases numbered 8, after V lost 5 bases and J lost 6 bases. CDR1 SGHTA and CDR2 FQGNSA come from the germline V gene. This chain uses TRBV7-2 with TRBJ2-3; 7 bases map to TRBD1. This receptor was taken from an adult with Crohn's disease. The sample taken for sequencing was ileal tissue. The CDR3 bases are TGTGCCAGCAGCCTTCCGACGACAGGGGATACGCAGTATTTT. Amino acid sequence: CASSLPTTGDTQYF.